What follows describes a single TCR beta chain. This sample was included in a study of control samples from healthy donors and cancer patients. This table comes from immunoSEQ multiplex PCR, and its TCRdb copy is limited to in-frame clones, with some not included. Here the sample spans roughly 100,000 clones, about 91% being singletons. Germline CDR1 and CDR2: MDHEN and SYDVKM. This CDR3 has 15 amino acids. V lost 2 bases and J lost 6, with 14 bases in between. This receptor was identified in a man aged 25-45 years in good health. This chain uses TRBV28 with TRBJ2-1; D possibly matches TRBD1 or TRBD2 (5 bases each). The sequenced sample consisted of blood. The CDR3: CASSLMGDLSNEQFF. The CDR3 DNA reads as TGTGCCAGCAGTTTAATGGGGGACCTCAGCAATGAGCAGTTCTTC.